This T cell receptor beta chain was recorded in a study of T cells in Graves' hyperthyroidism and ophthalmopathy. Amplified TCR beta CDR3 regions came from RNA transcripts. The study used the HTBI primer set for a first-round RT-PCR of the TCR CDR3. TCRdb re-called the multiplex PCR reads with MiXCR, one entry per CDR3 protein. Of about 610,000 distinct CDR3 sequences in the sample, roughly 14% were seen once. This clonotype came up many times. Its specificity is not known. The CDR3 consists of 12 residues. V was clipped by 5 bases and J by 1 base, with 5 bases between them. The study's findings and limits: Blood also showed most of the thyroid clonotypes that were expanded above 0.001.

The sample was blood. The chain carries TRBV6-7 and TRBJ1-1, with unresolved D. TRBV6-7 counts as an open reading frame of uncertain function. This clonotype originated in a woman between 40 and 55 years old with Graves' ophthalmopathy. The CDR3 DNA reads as TGTGCCAGCAGTAGGAAGAACACTGAAGCTTTCTTT. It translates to CASSRKNTEAFF.